This entry concerns a single T cell receptor beta chain. Its antigen remains unknown. Sequenced by immunoSEQ multiplex PCR; TCRdb stores in-frame clones only, minus some. The profile shows fewer than 90,000 clones, roughly two thirds of them singletons. ViraFEST used viral peptide pools to expand antigen-specific CD4+ T cells before sequencing. Cells that had been cultured for 10 days were the source of isolated CD4+ T cells. PCR showed that the person got SARS-CoV-2 infection at some point between March and December 2020. Each well held 2 million to 2.5 million PBMC cultured with around 9.7 ug/ml peptides and approximately 11 IU/ml IL-2. HIV-1 Nef peptides, pooled, formed the negative control culture. The sample belongs to a study of vaccination effects on CD4 cells after COVID-19. Whole-study context: Of the BNT162b2 and mRNA-1273 vaccines, participants received two doses of one or the other.

Whole-study findings and limits: Long after vaccination, the clones induced by infection and by vaccine shrank markedly in size.

CDR3 size: 14 residues. The V segment lost 0 bases and the J segment 6 bases; nucleotides outside the gene matches: 5. Germline CDR1 SGHNT, CDR2 YYREEE (reference sequence). This TCR came from a human donor who had a prior SARS-CoV-2 infection. The sample was CD4+ T cells from PBMCs cultured with HIV peptides, taken before COVID-19 vaccination. Subset reported: HIV-1 Nef peptide pool negative control/reference culture. The chain recombines TRBV5-4 with TRBJ1-1; the match to TRBD1 covers 7 bases. The DNA for the CDR3 is TGTGCCAGCAGCTTGGAGGCAGGGGGAGCTGAAGCTTTCTTT. Its translation: CASSLEAGGAEAFF.